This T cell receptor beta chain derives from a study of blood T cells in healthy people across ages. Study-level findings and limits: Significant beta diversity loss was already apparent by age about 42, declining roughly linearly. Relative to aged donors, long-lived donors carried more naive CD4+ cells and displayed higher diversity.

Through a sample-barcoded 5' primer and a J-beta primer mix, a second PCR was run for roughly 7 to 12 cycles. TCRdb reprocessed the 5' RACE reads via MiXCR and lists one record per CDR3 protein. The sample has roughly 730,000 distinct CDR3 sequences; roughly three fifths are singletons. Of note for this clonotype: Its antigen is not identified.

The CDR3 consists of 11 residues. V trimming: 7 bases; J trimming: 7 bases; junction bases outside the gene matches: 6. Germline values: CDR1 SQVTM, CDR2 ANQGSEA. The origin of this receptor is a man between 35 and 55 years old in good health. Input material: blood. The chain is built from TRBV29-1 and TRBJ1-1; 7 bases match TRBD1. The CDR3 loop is CSGQGVVEAFF. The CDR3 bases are TGCAGCGGTCAGGGGGTAGTTGAAGCTTTCTTT.